The 3 T cell receptor beta chains given below trace back to one sample, sequenced in a study of shared clonotypes between healthy human individuals. Assay used: immunoSEQ multiplex PCR; TCRdb lists only in-frame clones, some missing. The table has 2 million to 3 million clones, 80% to 95% seen once. Sequencing was performed on naive CD4+ T cells from PBMCs. Subset indicated: CD45RA+ positively selected. The receptors here all came from a man younger than 35 in good health. Some clones in this sample may be carry-over from other donors' samples.

This clone has a handful of counts. Other DNA sequences of this sample code for an identical CDR3. The chain has TRBV7-9 and TRBJ2-1; TRBD2 matches at 14 bases. The CDR3 length is 17 residues. V was clipped by 3 bases and J by 0 bases; unmatched bases: 1. Germline V gives CDR1 SEHNR, CDR2 FQNEAQ (reference sequence). The CDR3 sequence is CASSFGTSGSSYNEQFF. The DNA for the CDR3 is TGTGCCAGCAGCTTCGGGACTAGCGGGAGCTCCTACAATGAGCAGTTCTTC.

The V and J genes are TRBV30 and TRBJ2-6; D possibly corresponds to TRBD1 (6 bases). Germline lookup yields CDR1 GTSNPN and CDR2 SVGIG (reference sequence). V lost 1 base to trimming and J lost 0 bases, with 13 bases between them. This CDR3 has 17 residues. The DNA of the CDR3 is TGTGCCTGGAGTGATCCAGGGGCAATCTCTGGGGCCAACGTCCTGACTTTC. Protein: CAWSDPGAISGANVLTF.

This clone was observed a few times. For the CDR3, the DNA is TGTGCCAGCAGTTTTGGGTACACTGAAGCTTTCTTT. This sequence encodes CASSFGYTEAFF. The chain couples TRBV28 to TRBJ1-1; D remains ambiguous. This CDR3 has 12 amino acids. Trimming took off 3 bases at V and 3 bases at J, with 5 bases between the two ends. Per germline, CDR1 MDHEN and CDR2 SYDVKM.